This is a list of T cell receptor beta chains from one sample in a study of blood T cells in healthy people across ages. Using its own MiXCR run on the 5' RACE reads, TCRdb lists one record per CDR3 protein. This sample carries 550,000 to 600,000 distinct CDR3 sequences, 25% to 30% of them seen once, and the ten largest clones take around 18%. What was sequenced was blood. Receptor source: a woman in her sixties or seventies in good health. CDR3s include the opening cysteine and the closing phenylalanine or tryptophan. Each record gives: V gene, D gene, CDR3 protein. A D gene is named only where the DNA matches it firmly.

V gene: TRBV12-3/TRBV12-4; D gene: TRBD1; CDR3 protein: CASSRGQVENSPLHF
V gene: TRBV5-1; D gene: NA; CDR3 protein: CASSLAIKGEKLFF
V gene: TRBV27; D gene: TRBD1; CDR3 protein: CASSPGGQVHEQYF
V gene: TRBV7-2; D gene: NA; CDR3 protein: CASSPPGQRVASNYGYTF
V gene: TRBV25-1; D gene: TRBD1; CDR3 protein: CASSERAMGVRGLRGYTF
V gene: TRBV7-2; D gene: NA; CDR3 protein: CASSNTGSGNTIYF
V gene: TRBV24-1; D gene: NA; CDR3 protein: CATSDTGRFYEQFF
V gene: TRBV7-9; D gene: NA; CDR3 protein: CASSLGGQEETQYF
V gene: TRBV4-3; D gene: NA; CDR3 protein: CASSQTYLGTYEQYF
V gene: TRBV9; D gene: NA; CDR3 protein: CASSVEGPGANVLTF